One sample yielded the 25 T cell receptor beta chains listed below, sequenced in a study of blood T cells in healthy people across ages. The authors ran a second PCR of roughly 7 to 11 cycles using a sample-barcoded 5' primer and a J-beta primer mix. TCRdb reprocessed the 5' RACE reads with MiXCR, giving one entry per CDR3 protein. The sample shows about 650,000 distinct CDR3 sequences, approximately 52% of them seen only once. Sequenced: blood. All receptors derive from a woman aged 80 or older in good health.

The chain combines TRBV7-9 with TRBJ2-7, with D possibly matching TRBD2 (6 bases). The DNA end favors TRBJ2-5, so the J call may be wrong. The germline CDR1 and CDR2 sequences are SEHNR and FQNEAQ (reference sequence). The CDR3 has 16 amino acids. The CDR3 DNA is TGTGCCAGCAGCTTGGGTTGGAGGGGACCCCAAGAGACCCAGTACTTC. Translating it yields CASSLGWRGPQETQYF.

V is TRBV28 and J is TRBJ1-2; 8 nucleotides line up with TRBD1. The CDR3 consists of 15 residues. Unmatched junction bases numbered 11, after V lost 7 bases and J lost 4 bases. Looked up from germline, CDR1 is MDHEN and CDR2 is SYDVKM. CDR3 region: CASKTGTGGVYGYTF. CDR3 DNA sequence: TGTGCCAGCAAAACTGGGACAGGAGGGGTCTATGGCTACACCTTC.

The chain combines TRBV20-1 with TRBJ1-5; no definite D call. Germline lookup yields CDR1 DFQATT and CDR2 SNEGSKA (reference sequence). The V gene lost 4 bases and the J gene lost 0 bases, with 7 bases spanning the gap. CDR3 size: 13 residues. The CDR3 spells CSATQNSNQPQHF. The CDR3 DNA reads as TGCAGTGCTACTCAAAATAGCAATCAGCCCCAGCATTTT.

This clonotype was counted a few times. The rearrangement links TRBV24-1 to TRBJ2-2, with 9 bases lining up with TRBD2. CDR1 is KGHDR and CDR2 is SFDVKD in the germline V gene. The ends lost 3 bases at V and 5 bases at J; junction bases unmatched: 21. This CDR3 has 21 residues. Written as DNA, the CDR3 is TGTGCCACCAGTGATCCCCCAGGCTCTAGCGGGACCCGATCGTGGACCGGGGAGCTGTTTTTT. Its protein product is CATSDPPGSSGTRSWTGELFF.

In the case of this clonotype: Since a much larger clone is just one base distant, this may be a read error. The chain has TRBV5-1 and TRBJ2-1; 8 bases line up with TRBD1. Germline values: CDR1 SGHRS, CDR2 YFSETQ. This CDR3 spans 14 amino acids. The CDR3 nucleotides read TGCGCCAACAGCTTTGTACAGGGGGATATTGAGCAGTTCTTC. This translates into CANSFVQGDIEQFF.

This clonotype has more than one count but fewer than ten. The chain recombines TRBV29-1 with TRBJ2-5; 7 bases fit TRBD1. The CDR3 runs to 12 residues. J gave up 1 base and V 8 bases, and 4 bases lay outside the gene matches. From germline, CDR1 is SQVTM and CDR2 ANQGSEA. The CDR3: CSFSGGQETQYF. CDR3 in DNA: TGCAGCTTCTCAGGGGGCCAAGAGACCCAGTACTTC.

About this clonotype: A clone one base away is much larger, so this may be a read error. J is TRBJ2-3 and V is TRBV5-1; TRBD1 aligns across 9 bases. The CDR3 is made up of 15 amino acids. Per germline, CDR1 SGHRS and CDR2 YFSETQ. Germline trimming cut 4 bases from V and 4 bases from J; bases unmatched to any gene: 7. The CDR3 spells CASSAGQGSSDTQYF. In nucleotides, the CDR3 is TGCGCCAGCAGCGCGGGACAGGGAAGCTCAGATACGCAGTATTTT. The complete variable domain, with remaining parts taken from reference TRBV5-1 and TRBJ2-3, reads KAGVTQTPRYLIKTRGQQVTLSCSPISGHRSVSWYQQTPGQGLQFLFEYFSETQRNKGNFPGRFSGRQFSNSRSEMNVSTLELGDSALYLCASSAGQGSSDTQYFGPGTRLTVL.

This clonotype was counted many times. The rearrangement uses TRBV2 and TRBJ2-3; D is possibly TRBD2 (5 bases). Germline V gene data show CDR1 as SNHLY and CDR2 as FYNNEI. This CDR3 contains 15 residues. The ends were cut back, 0 bases at V and 2 bases at J, with 9 bases in the middle. CDR3 sequence reads: CASSEAGVSTDTQYF. The DNA of the CDR3 is TGTGCCAGCAGTGAAGCGGGAGTATCCACAGATACGCAGTATTTT.

This clonotype was seen many times. A much larger clone lies a single base off, so this may be a read error. The chain employs TRBV27 and TRBJ2-5; no clear D. CDR1 and CDR2 (germline): MNHEY, SMNVEV (reference sequence). V dropped 4 bases and J dropped 5 bases, with 11 bases sitting between them. CDR3 length: 13 amino acids. The CDR3 loop reads CASSWSRLETQYF. Here the CDR3 DNA reads TGTGCCAGCAGTTGGTCCAGACTGGAGACCCAGTACTTC.

A remark on this clonotype: A much larger clonotype is one base distant, so this may be a read error. The chain carries TRBV12-3 or TRBV12-4 and TRBJ1-4, with 7 bases identical to TRBD1. Unmatched junction bases numbered 7, after V lost 3 bases and J lost 3 bases. This CDR3 spans 16 amino acids. DNA of the CDR3: TGTGCCAGCAGTTTGGGGACAGTCGCAGCTAATGAAAAACTGTTTTTT. Residues: CASSLGTVAANEKLFF.

This clonotype was counted at least ten times. The V call is TRBV20-1, the J call TRBJ2-1; TRBD1 matches at 10 bases. Germline loops: CDR1 DFQATT, CDR2 SNEGSKA (reference sequence). The CDR3 is 15 residues long. V lost 5 bases to trimming and J lost 2 bases; unmatched junction nucleotides: 6. CDR3 sequence: CSAAPGTGAYNEQFF. The CDR3 DNA reads as TGCAGTGCTGCGCCCGGGACAGGGGCCTACAATGAGCAGTTCTTC.

This clonotype was seen a handful of times. V usage is TRBV10-1 and J usage is TRBJ2-2, with 8 bases aligning to TRBD1. This CDR3 region has 15 residues. CDR1 is WNHNN, CDR2 SYGVQD, per germline (reference sequence). V gave up 5 bases and J gave up 6 bases; unmatched junction bases: 8. CDR3 sequence (DNA): TGCGCCAGCAGTCGGACAGGGTTTTTGCCCGGGGAGCTGTTTTTT. It specifies CASSRTGFLPGELFF.

This clonotype has more than one count but fewer than ten. V gene TRBV2 combines with J gene TRBJ1-5; unclear D gene. The CDR3 runs to 15 residues. CDR1 SNHLY and CDR2 FYNNEI come from the germline V gene. Trimming removed 2 bases from V and 2 bases from J, with 10 bases in between. This CDR3 is CASSELSLGNQPQHF. CDR3 sequence (DNA): TGTGCCAGCAGTGAACTCTCCCTCGGCAATCAGCCCCAGCATTTT.

CDR3 DNA sequence: TGTGCCAGCAGACCCGGGCCCTCAGGGGCAAAACTGTTTTTT. Its protein product is CASRPGPSGAKLFF. The chain uses TRBV28 and TRBJ1-4; D possibly corresponds to TRBD1 (6 bases). The CDR3 is 14 residues long. CDR1 is MDHEN, CDR2 SYDVKM, per germline. Deletions cut 6 bases from V and 10 bases from J, with 18 bases between. Together with reference TRBV28 and TRBJ1-4, the CDR3 gives the full variable domain: DVKVTQSSRYLVKRTGEKVFLECVQDMDHENMFWYRQDPGLGLRLIYFSYDVKMKEKGDIPEGYSVSREKKERFSLILESASTNQTSMYLCASRPGPSGAKLFFGSGTQLSVL.

This clonotype has just a few counts. A read error is possible here, since a much larger clone lies one base away. The gene calls are TRBV29-1 and TRBJ2-1; no firm D call. V was pared by 4 bases and J by 10 bases, with 14 bases between. Per germline, CDR1 SQVTM and CDR2 ANQGSEA. This CDR3 has 12 amino acids. The CDR3 coding sequence is TGCAGCGTTGGTATCACCTCCTACGAGCAGTTCTTC. Translating gives CSVGITSYEQFF.

The rearrangement links TRBV25-1 to TRBJ2-5; TRBD1 agrees at 9 bases. V was pared by 3 bases and J by 4 bases, with 9 bases of the junction left unmatched. This CDR3 is built from 16 residues. Germline CDR1 MGHDK, CDR2 SYGVNS. As DNA, the CDR3 is TGTGCCAGCAGTGACTCAGACAGGGGGATTCGAGAGACCCAGTACTTC. It yields the protein CASSDSDRGIRETQYF.

The rearrangement joins TRBV9 to TRBJ2-3, with D possibly being TRBD2 (5 bases). The CDR3 sequence is 15 residues long. V was pared by 1 base and J by 0 bases, with 9 bases between. CDR1 is SGDLS and CDR2 is YYNGEE in the germline V gene. The CDR3 region has the DNA TGTGCCAGCAGCGTATACCAGCGGAGCACAGATACGCAGTATTTT. It encodes CASSVYQRSTDTQYF.

About this clonotype: A single base separates this from a much larger clone, so it may be a read error. The chain carries TRBV7-9 and TRBJ1-2, with D unresolved. CDR1 and CDR2 from the germline V gene are SEHNR and FQNEAQ (reference sequence). The CDR3 covers 13 residues. CDR3 sequence: CAGSFGQDYGYTF. CDR3 nucleotides: TGTGCCGGCAGCTTCGGCCAGGACTATGGCTACACCTTC.

The table lists this clonotype with a few counts. The chain recombines TRBV20-1 with TRBJ2-5; D not resolved. The germline V gene encodes CDR1 DFQATT and CDR2 SNEGSKA (reference sequence). This CDR3 region has 10 residues. V was clipped by 8 bases and J by 11 bases, with 15 bases between them. The CDR3 spells CSPTSDWQYF. The CDR3 DNA sequence: TGCAGTCCAACGTCGGATTGGCAGTACTTC.

With respect to this clonotype: This may stem from a read error, because a much larger clone lies one nucleotide away. V is TRBV20-1 and J is TRBJ2-1; 8 positions match TRBD2. Losses at the gene ends were 3 bases for V and 2 bases for J; bases not matched to a gene: 0. Germline CDR1 reads DFQATT; CDR2 reads SNEGSKA (reference sequence). The CDR3 totals 13 residues. The CDR3 DNA reads TGCAGTGCTAGTAGCGGGGCCTACAATGAGCAGTTCTTC. Its protein is CSASSGAYNEQFF.

The chain joins TRBV5-1 to TRBJ1-4; TRBD1 might be the D (5 bases). CDR1 SGHRS and CDR2 YFSETQ come from the germline V gene. This CDR3 spans 14 amino acids. V lost 4 bases and J 2 bases, leaving 9 bases between the germline ends. The CDR3, as DNA: TGCGCCAGCAGCGGCGGGGACACTAATGAAAAACTGTTTTTT. Its protein is CASSGGDTNEKLFF.

V and J are TRBV6-2 or TRBV6-3 and TRBJ1-5, with D tentatively TRBD1 (6 bases). The CDR3 consists of 19 residues. Trimming took off 5 bases at V and 3 bases at J, with 26 bases between the two ends. The germline CDR1 and CDR2 sequences are MNHEY and SVGEGT. DNA of the CDR3: TGTGCCAGCAGTAATAAAAACTCCGGGGGCCGAAGATCCAATCAGCCCCAGCATTTT. It translates to CASSNKNSGGRRSNQPQHF.

The chain couples TRBV6-6 to TRBJ2-5; unclear D gene. CDR1 and CDR2 (germline): MNHNY, SVGAGI (reference sequence). The V end lost 5 bases, the J end lost 11 bases, and 15 bases lay between the germline ends. The CDR3 runs 12 residues. The CDR3 reads CASSPRVLEQYF. CDR3 DNA sequence: TGTGCCAGCAGTCCCCGCGTCCTTGAGCAGTACTTC.

This sequence joins TRBV7-3 and TRBJ2-7, with a weak D call TRBD2 (6 bases). The V and J ends lost 2 bases and 3 bases respectively, with 11 bases between them. CDR1 is SGHTA and CDR2 is FQGTGA in the germline V gene. The CDR3 consists of 14 residues. CDR3 coding DNA: TGTGCCAGCAGCTTATCGGGGGAGGACTACGAGCAGTACTTC. This encodes CASSLSGEDYEQYF.

There are many counts of this clonotype. This chain uses TRBV7-9 with TRBJ1-2, with D unclear. Trimming removed 6 bases from V and 0 bases from J, with 2 bases in between. The CDR3 is made up of 11 amino acids. CDR1 is SEHNR, CDR2 FQNEAQ, per germline (reference sequence). For the CDR3, the DNA is TGTGCCAGCAGGACTAACTATGGCTACACCTTC. Its protein is CASRTNYGYTF.